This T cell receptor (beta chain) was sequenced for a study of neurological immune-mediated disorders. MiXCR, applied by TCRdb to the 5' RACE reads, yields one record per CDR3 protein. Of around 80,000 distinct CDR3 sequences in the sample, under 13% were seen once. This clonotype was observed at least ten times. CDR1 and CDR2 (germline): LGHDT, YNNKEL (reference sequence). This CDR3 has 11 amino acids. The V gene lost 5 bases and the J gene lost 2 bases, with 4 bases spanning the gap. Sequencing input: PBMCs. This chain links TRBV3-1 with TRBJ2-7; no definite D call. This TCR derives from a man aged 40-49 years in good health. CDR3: CASSFAYEQYF. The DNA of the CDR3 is TGTGCCAGCAGCTTCGCCTACGAGCAGTACTTC.